The next 23 T cell receptor beta chains were all read from a single sample in a study of shared clonotypes between healthy human individuals. Generated by immunoSEQ multiplex PCR, the TCRdb table keeps only in-frame clones and is missing some. The sample lists approximately 2.3 million clones, approximately 95% occurring once. Sample: naive CD4+ T cells from PBMCs. As for subset: CD45RA+ positively selected. These receptors were taken from a young man in good health. Some clones in this sample may be carry-over from other donors' samples.

This clone was found a few times. The J gene is TRBJ1-2, the V gene TRBV10-3; weak D call: TRBD1 (5 bases). Germline loops: CDR1 ENHRY, CDR2 SYGVKD. V lost 0 bases, J lost 6 bases, and 8 bases lay in between. This CDR3 has 13 amino acids. Here the CDR3 DNA reads TGTGCCATCAGTGAGTCTCGAGGGGATGGCTACACCTTC. Translated: CAISESRGDGYTF.

The chain is built from TRBV2 and TRBJ2-6, with D possibly TRBD1 on 6 matching bases. With 5 bases removed from V and 0 bases from J, the gap between germline ends came to 11 bases. This CDR3 comprises 16 residues. Germline loops: CDR1 SNHLY, CDR2 FYNNEI. The CDR3: CASSTRTASGANVLTF. As DNA, the CDR3 is TGTGCCAGCAGTACGCGGACAGCCTCTGGGGCCAACGTCCTGACTTTC. The complete variable domain, with remaining parts taken from reference TRBV2 and TRBJ2-6, reads EPEVTQTPSHQVTQMGQEVILRCVPISNHLYFYWYRQILGQKVEFLVSFYNNEISEKSEIFDDQFSVERPDGSNFTLKIRSTKLEDSAMYFCASSTRTASGANVLTFGAGSRLTVL.

A note on this clone: The sample carries other DNA sequences with the same CDR3. The J gene is TRBJ2-5, the V gene TRBV18; no clear D. The V end was cut by 5 bases, the J end by 1 base, with 2 bases between. The CDR3 has 11 amino acids. In germline, CDR1 is KGHSH, CDR2 LQKENI. CDR3 DNA sequence: TGTGCCAGCTCAGCCCAAGAGACCCAGTACTTC. Its translation: CASSAQETQYF.

With regard to this clone: One junction end disagrees with the germline gene, perhaps due to a read error. V gene TRBV2 combines with J gene TRBJ1-1; no clear D gene. This CDR3 region has 13 residues. The germline gives CDR1 SNHLY, CDR2 FYNNEI. This chain's CDR3 is CASTGDEDYLSGF. Written as DNA, the CDR3 is TGTGCCAGCACCGGCGACGAGGACTACCTTTCGGGATTT. Based on the CDR3 plus reference TRBV2 and TRBJ1-1, the full variable domain is EPEVTQTPSHQVTQMGQEVILRCVPISNHLYFYWYRQILGQKVEFLVSFYNNEISEKSEIFDDQFSVERPDGSNFTLKIRSTKLEDSAMYFCASTGDEDYLSGFGQGTRLTVV.

The chain joins TRBV5-1 to TRBJ2-7; D might be TRBD1 (5 bases). This CDR3 contains 14 residues. CDR1 is SGHRS and CDR2 is YFSETQ in the germline V gene. The V and J ends lost 2 bases and 1 base respectively, with 10 bases between them. The CDR3 region is CASSFGAESYEQYF. In DNA form, the CDR3 reads TGCGCCAGCAGCTTTGGGGCCGAATCCTACGAGCAGTACTTC.

The chain recombines TRBV9 with TRBJ2-1; 7 bases are a match to TRBD2. CDR1 is SGDLS, CDR2 YYNGEE, per germline. This CDR3 has 16 amino acids. Trimming at V came to 4 bases and at J to 0 bases, leaving 7 bases not matched to a gene. CDR3 nucleotide sequence: TGTGCCAGCAGCACCCTAGCGGACCCCTCCTACAATGAGCAGTTCTTC. Its protein product is CASSTLADPSYNEQFF. The full variable domain, completed using reference TRBV9 and TRBJ2-1, is DSGVTQTPKHLITATGQRVTLRCSPRSGDLSVYWYQQSLDQGLQFLIQYYNGEERAKGNILERFSAQQFPDLHSELNLSSLELGDSALYFCASSTLADPSYNEQFFGPGTRLTVL.

J is TRBJ2-7 and V is TRBV5-6; TRBD1 matches 8 bases. CDR3 length: 18 residues. V trimming: 3 bases; J trimming: 3 bases; junction bases outside the gene matches: 17. Germline V gene sequence: CDR1 SGHDT, CDR2 YYEEEE. CDR3 region: CASSSATETDRGVYEQYF. The DNA for the CDR3 is TGTGCCAGCAGCTCAGCAACAGAAACAGACAGGGGAGTCTACGAGCAGTACTTC.

This chain links TRBV5-1 with TRBJ2-4; no firm D call. CDR3 length equals 11 residues. Trimming left V 5 bases short and J 0 bases short, with 0 bases between. Germline V gene data show CDR1 as SGHRS and CDR2 as YFSETQ. The CDR3 coding sequence is TGCGCCAGCAGAGCCAAAAACATTCAGTACTTC. Translated, it gives CASRAKNIQYF.

The chain links TRBV6-1 to TRBJ2-3; D perhaps matches TRBD2 (5 bases). Trimming took 4 bases from V and 3 from J, leaving 11 bases between them. This CDR3 is 14 amino acids long. Germline V lookup: CDR1 MNHNS, CDR2 SASEGT. The CDR3 DNA reads TGTGCCAGCAGTGTTGTCTCGGGAACAGATACGCAGTATTTT. It is translated as CASSVVSGTDTQYF.

The rearrangement uses TRBV29-1 and TRBJ1-1; D is unresolved. Between the trimmed V and J ends, which lost 4 bases and 4 bases, there was a span of 19 bases. Looked up from germline, CDR1 is SQVTM and CDR2 is ANQGSEA. The CDR3 is 15 amino acids. The CDR3 protein is CSVVVPGIKATEAFF. For the CDR3, the DNA is TGCAGCGTTGTTGTTCCGGGGATTAAAGCCACTGAAGCTTTCTTT.

V is TRBV28 and J is TRBJ2-3, with TRBD1 matching 7 bases. After removal of 7 bases from V and 2 bases from J, the junction contained 9 bases not matched to a gene. The CDR3 sequence is 15 residues long. Germline CDR1 reads MDHEN; CDR2 reads SYDVKM. CDR3: CASTGGSGYTDTQYF. DNA of the CDR3: TGTGCCAGCACAGGGGGAAGCGGATACACAGATACGCAGTATTTT. Variable domain in full (rest from reference TRBV28 and TRBJ2-3): DVKVTQSSRYLVKRTGEKVFLECVQDMDHENMFWYRQDPGLGLRLIYFSYDVKMKEKGDIPEGYSVSREKKERFSLILESASTNQTSMYLCASTGGSGYTDTQYFGPGTRLTVL.

The chain joins TRBV7-2 to TRBJ2-7; the D gene is possibly TRBD2 (6 bases). V shed 5 bases and J shed 2 bases, with 10 bases lying between them. The CDR3 extends over 13 amino acids. Germline V lookup: CDR1 SGHTA, CDR2 FQGNSA. The chain's CDR3 is CASSMGGTYEQYF. CDR3 nucleotide sequence: TGTGCCAGCAGCATGGGGGGAACCTACGAGCAGTACTTC. Supplemented by reference TRBV7-2 and TRBJ2-7, the full variable domain reads GAGVSQSPSNKVTEKGKDVELRCDPISGHTALYWYRQSLGQGLEFLIYFQGNSAPDKSGLPSDRFSAERTGGSVSTLTIQRTQQEDSAVYLCASSMGGTYEQYFGPGTRLTVT.

The rearrangement links TRBV14 to TRBJ2-7, with D possibly matching TRBD1 (5 bases). V dropped 1 base and J dropped 0 bases, with 10 bases sitting between them. Per the germline V gene, CDR1 is SGHDN and CDR2 is FVKESK. The CDR3 runs 15 residues. The CDR3 protein is CASSQAGMSSYEQYF. The CDR3 region has the DNA TGTGCCAGCAGCCAAGCAGGGATGAGCTCCTACGAGCAGTACTTC.

The chain has TRBV4-2 and TRBJ1-4; the match to TRBD1 covers 8 bases. The germline V gene encodes CDR1 LGHNA and CDR2 YNFKEQ. The CDR3 covers 17 residues. With V trimmed by 8 bases and J by 4 bases, 15 bases remained unmatched. This CDR3 reads CASGGGTGTRINEKLFF. In nucleotides, the CDR3 is TGTGCCAGCGGAGGAGGGACAGGTACCAGGATTAATGAAAAACTGTTTTTT.

The J gene is TRBJ1-1, the V gene TRBV6-1; unclear D gene. This CDR3 has 13 residues. CDR1 is MNHNS and CDR2 is SASEGT in the germline V gene. V dropped 6 bases and J dropped 3 bases, with 11 bases sitting between them. CDR3 DNA sequence: TGTGCCAGCAGAAGGGAATCGGACACTGAAGCTTTCTTT. The encoded protein is CASRRESDTEAFF.

This clone was observed a single time. The chain employs TRBV5-1 and TRBJ2-1; TRBD2 matches at 13 bases. CDR1 and CDR2 from the germline V gene are SGHRS and YFSETQ. The V gene end was trimmed by 4 bases and the J gene end by 7 bases; junction bases not matched to a gene: 5. The length of the CDR3 is 15 residues. The CDR3 DNA is TGCGCCAGCAGCCTACTAGCGGGAGGGAATAATGAGCAGTTCTTC. Protein sequence: CASSLLAGGNNEQFF.

Notes on this clone: Other nucleotide sequences from this sample produce the same CDR3. The CDR3 spells CASSVGGSDTQYF. CDR3 sequence (DNA): TGTGCCAGCAGCGTTGGTGGTTCTGATACGCAGTATTTT. The rearrangement links TRBV9 to TRBJ2-3; no clear D gene. Trimming stripped 2 bases from V and 6 bases from J, with 10 bases between. CDR1 is SGDLS, CDR2 YYNGEE, per germline. The CDR3 runs to 13 residues.

The CDR3 sequence: CASSFPQAVGYTF. CDR3 sequence (DNA): TGTGCCAGCAGTTTCCCACAGGCCGTGGGCTACACCTTC. The chain couples TRBV7-9 to TRBJ1-2; D might be TRBD1 (5 bases). Trimming removed 6 bases from V and 8 bases from J, with 16 bases in between. Germline V gives CDR1 SEHNR, CDR2 FQNEAQ (reference sequence). The CDR3 covers 13 residues.

The chain joins TRBV7-2 to TRBJ1-3; D is possibly TRBD1 (5 bases). The CDR3 spans 16 residues. CDR1 SGHTA and CDR2 FQGNSA come from the germline V gene. V lost 5 bases, J lost 4 bases, and 18 bases lay in between. The CDR3 coding sequence is TGTGCCAGCAGCCCCCTAGGGGAAACCCTCGGAAACACCATATATTTT. Translating gives CASSPLGETLGNTIYF.

V usage is TRBV4-1 and J usage is TRBJ1-1; tentative D call: TRBD1 (5 bases). V was trimmed by 3 bases and J by 8 bases, leaving 16 bases between them. The CDR3 covers 14 residues. Looked up from germline, CDR1 is MGHRA and CDR2 is YSYEKL. CDR3 nucleotide sequence: TGCGCCAGCAGCCACAAATACCGGGAGGGGGAAGCTTTCTTT. Residues: CASSHKYREGEAFF.

The chain has TRBV20-1 and TRBJ1-3; D remains ambiguous. The CDR3 runs 11 residues. The V gene's germline CDR1 is DFQATT and CDR2 SNEGSKA (reference sequence). V dropped 6 bases and J dropped 8 bases, with 11 bases sitting between them. CDR3 nucleotides: TGCAGTGCCGAGGTCGTTGACACCATATATTTT. Amino acid sequence: CSAEVVDTIYF.

This clone was detected once. The junction differs from germline at one of its ends, possibly a read error. V usage is TRBV28 and J usage is TRBJ2-7; 9 nucleotides line up with TRBD1. Germline values: CDR1 MDHEN, CDR2 SYDVKM. CDR3 length: 11 residues. CDR3 sequence: CASSPGQGIIF. CDR3 nucleotides: TGTGCCAGCAGTCCCGGACAGGGGATAATCTTC. Drawing the rest from reference TRBV28 and TRBJ2-7, the complete variable domain is DVKVTQSSRYLVKRTGEKVFLECVQDMDHENMFWYRQDPGLGLRLIYFSYDVKMKEKGDIPEGYSVSREKKERFSLILESASTNQTSMYLCASSPGQGIIFGPGTRLTVT.

The chain links TRBV15 to TRBJ2-5, with TRBD2 matching over 10 bases. Germline V gene sequence: CDR1 LNHNV, CDR2 YYDKDF (reference sequence). The CDR3 totals 15 residues. V gave up 0 bases and J gave up 4 bases; unmatched junction bases: 2. This CDR3 reads CATSRDVAGGETQYF. In DNA form, the CDR3 reads TGTGCCACCAGCAGAGATGTAGCGGGGGGAGAGACCCAGTACTTC.